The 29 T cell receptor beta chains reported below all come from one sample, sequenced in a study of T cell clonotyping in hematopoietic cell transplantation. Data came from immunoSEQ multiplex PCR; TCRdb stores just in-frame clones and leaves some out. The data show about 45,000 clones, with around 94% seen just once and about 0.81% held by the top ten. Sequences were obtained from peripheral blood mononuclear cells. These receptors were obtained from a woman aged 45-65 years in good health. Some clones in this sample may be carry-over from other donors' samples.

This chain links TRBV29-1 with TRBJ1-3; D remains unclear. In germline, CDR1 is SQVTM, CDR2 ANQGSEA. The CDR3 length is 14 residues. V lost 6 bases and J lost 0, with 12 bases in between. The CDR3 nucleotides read TGCAGCGTAGGTGACGGGTTCTCTGGAAACACCATATATTTT. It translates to CSVGDGFSGNTIYF. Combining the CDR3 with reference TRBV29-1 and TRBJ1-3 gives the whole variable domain SAVISQKPSRDICQRGTSLTIQCQVDSQVTMMFWYRQQPGQSLTLIATANQGSEATYESGFVIDKFPISRPNLTFSTLTVSNMSPEDSSIYLCSVGDGFSGNTIYFGEGSWLTVV.

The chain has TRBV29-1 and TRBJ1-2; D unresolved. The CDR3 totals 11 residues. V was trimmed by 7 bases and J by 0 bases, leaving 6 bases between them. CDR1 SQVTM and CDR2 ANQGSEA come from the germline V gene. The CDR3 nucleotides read TGCAGCGACCGCTCTAACTATGGCTACACCTTC. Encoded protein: CSDRSNYGYTF.

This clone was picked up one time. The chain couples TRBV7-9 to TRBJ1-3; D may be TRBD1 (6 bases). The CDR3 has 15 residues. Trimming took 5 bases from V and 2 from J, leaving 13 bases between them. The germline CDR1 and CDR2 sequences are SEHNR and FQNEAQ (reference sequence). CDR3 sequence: CASSRQGLAGNTIYF. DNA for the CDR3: TGTGCCAGCAGCCGTCAGGGGCTGGCTGGAAACACCATATATTTT.

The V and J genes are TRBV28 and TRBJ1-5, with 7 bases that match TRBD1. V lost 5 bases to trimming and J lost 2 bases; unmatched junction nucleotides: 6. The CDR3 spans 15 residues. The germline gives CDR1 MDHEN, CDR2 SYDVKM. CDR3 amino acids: CASSQQGMGNQPQHF. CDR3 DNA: TGTGCCAGCAGTCAACAGGGGATGGGCAATCAGCCCCAGCATTTT.

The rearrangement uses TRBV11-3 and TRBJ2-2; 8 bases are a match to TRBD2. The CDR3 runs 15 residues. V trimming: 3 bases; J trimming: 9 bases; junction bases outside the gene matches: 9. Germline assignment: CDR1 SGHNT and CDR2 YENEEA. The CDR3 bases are TGTGCCAGCAGCTTGGGGGGTAGCGGGGCCCGGGAGCTGTTTTTT. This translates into CASSLGGSGARELFF.

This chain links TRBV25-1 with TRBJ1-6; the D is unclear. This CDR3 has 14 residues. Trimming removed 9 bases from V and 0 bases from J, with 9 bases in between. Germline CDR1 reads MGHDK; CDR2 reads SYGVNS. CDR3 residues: CASCEGSYNSPLHF. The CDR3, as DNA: TGTGCCAGTTGTGAGGGCTCCTATAATTCACCCCTCCACTTT.

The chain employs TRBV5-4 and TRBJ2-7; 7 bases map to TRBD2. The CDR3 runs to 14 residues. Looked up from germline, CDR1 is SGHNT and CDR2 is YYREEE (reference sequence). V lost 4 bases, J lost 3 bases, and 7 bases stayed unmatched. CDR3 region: CASSPGSGDYEQYF. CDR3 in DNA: TGTGCCAGCAGCCCAGGCAGCGGGGACTACGAGCAGTACTTC.

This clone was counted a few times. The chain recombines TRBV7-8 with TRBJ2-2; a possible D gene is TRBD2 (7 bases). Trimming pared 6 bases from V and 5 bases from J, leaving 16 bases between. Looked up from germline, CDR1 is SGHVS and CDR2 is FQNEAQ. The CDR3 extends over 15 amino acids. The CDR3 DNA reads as TGTGCCAGCAGGACTCGCGGGGGCAGGACCGGGGAGCTGTTTTTT. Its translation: CASRTRGGRTGELFF.

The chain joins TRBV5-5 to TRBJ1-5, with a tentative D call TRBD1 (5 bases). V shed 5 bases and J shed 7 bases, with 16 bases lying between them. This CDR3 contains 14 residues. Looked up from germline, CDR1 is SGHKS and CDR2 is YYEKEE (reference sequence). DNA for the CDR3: TGTGCCAGCAGTCCCGGGGGTTTTCGACAGCCCCAGCATTTT. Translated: CASSPGGFRQPQHF.

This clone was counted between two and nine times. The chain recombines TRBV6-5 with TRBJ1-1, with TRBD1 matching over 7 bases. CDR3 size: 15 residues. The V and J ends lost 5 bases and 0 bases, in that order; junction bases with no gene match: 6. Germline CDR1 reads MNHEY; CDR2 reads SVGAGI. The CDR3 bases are TGTGCCAGCAGTACCCGGGACAGAGTGAACACTGAAGCTTTCTTT. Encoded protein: CASSTRDRVNTEAFF.

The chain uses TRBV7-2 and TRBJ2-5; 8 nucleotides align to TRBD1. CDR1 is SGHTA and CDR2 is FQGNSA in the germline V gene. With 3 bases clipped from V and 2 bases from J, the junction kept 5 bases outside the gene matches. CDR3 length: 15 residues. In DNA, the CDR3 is TGTGCCAGCAGCTTGACAGGGGTGGGACAAGAGACCCAGTACTTC. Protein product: CASSLTGVGQETQYF. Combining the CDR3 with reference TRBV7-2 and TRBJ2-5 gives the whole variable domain GAGVSQSPSNKVTEKGKDVELRCDPISGHTALYWYRQSLGQGLEFLIYFQGNSAPDKSGLPSDRFSAERTGGSVSTLTIQRTQQEDSAVYLCASSLTGVGQETQYFGPGTRLLVL.

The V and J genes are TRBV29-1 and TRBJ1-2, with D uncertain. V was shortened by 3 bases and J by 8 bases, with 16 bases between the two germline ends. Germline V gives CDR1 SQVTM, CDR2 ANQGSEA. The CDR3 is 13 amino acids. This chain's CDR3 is CSVDGPGDWGYTF. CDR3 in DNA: TGCAGCGTTGATGGGCCCGGGGATTGGGGCTACACCTTC.

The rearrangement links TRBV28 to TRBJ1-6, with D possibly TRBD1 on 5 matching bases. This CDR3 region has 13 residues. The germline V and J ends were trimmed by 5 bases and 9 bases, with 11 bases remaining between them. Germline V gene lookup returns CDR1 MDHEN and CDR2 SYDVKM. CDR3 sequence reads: CASSRGRPSPLHF. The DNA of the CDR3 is TGTGCCAGCAGTCGGGGGAGACCTTCACCCCTCCACTTT.

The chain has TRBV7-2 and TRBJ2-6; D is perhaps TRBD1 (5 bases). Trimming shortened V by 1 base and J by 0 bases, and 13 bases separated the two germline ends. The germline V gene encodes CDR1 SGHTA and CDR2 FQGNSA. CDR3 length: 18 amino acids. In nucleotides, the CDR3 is TGTGCCAGCAGCTTAGGAACAGGATCCCTCTCTGGGGCCAACGTCCTGACTTTC. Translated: CASSLGTGSLSGANVLTF. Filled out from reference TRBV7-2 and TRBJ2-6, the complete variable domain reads GAGVSQSPSNKVTEKGKDVELRCDPISGHTALYWYRQSLGQGLEFLIYFQGNSAPDKSGLPSDRFSAERTGGSVSTLTIQRTQQEDSAVYLCASSLGTGSLSGANVLTFGAGSRLTVL.

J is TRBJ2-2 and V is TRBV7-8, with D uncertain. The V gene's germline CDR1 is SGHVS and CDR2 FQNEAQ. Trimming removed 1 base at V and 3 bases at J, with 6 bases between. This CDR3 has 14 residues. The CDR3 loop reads CASSLEVDTGELFF. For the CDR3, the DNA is TGTGCCAGCAGCTTAGAGGTGGACACCGGGGAGCTGTTTTTT.

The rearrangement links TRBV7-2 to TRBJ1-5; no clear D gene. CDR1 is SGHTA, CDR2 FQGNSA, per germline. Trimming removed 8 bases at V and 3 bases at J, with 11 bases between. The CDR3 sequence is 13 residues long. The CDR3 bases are TGTGCCAGCTCCCCCTGGGCCAATCAGCCCCAGCATTTT. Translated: CASSPWANQPQHF.

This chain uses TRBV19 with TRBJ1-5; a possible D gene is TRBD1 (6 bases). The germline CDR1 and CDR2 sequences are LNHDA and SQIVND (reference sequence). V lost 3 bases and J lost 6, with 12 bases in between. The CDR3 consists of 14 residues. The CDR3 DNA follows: TGTGCCAGTAGTATCGGGGGCAGGGGTCAGCCCCAGCATTTT. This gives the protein CASSIGGRGQPQHF.

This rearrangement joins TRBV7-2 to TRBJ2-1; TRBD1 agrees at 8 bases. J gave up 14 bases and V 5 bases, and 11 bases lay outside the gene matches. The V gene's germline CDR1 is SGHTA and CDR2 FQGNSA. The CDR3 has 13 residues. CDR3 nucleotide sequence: TGTGCCAGCAGCACGCCCCGGACAGGGTCGGAGTTCTTC. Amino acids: CASSTPRTGSEFF. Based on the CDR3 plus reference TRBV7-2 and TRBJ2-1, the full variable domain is GAGVSQSPSNKVTEKGKDVELRCDPISGHTALYWYRQSLGQGLEFLIYFQGNSAPDKSGLPSDRFSAERTGGSVSTLTIQRTQQEDSAVYLCASSTPRTGSEFFGPGTRLTVL.

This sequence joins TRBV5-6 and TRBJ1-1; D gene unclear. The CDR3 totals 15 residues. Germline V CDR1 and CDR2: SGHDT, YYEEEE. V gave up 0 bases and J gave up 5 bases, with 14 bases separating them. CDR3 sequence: CASSLGWGRRTEAFF. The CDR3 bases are TGTGCCAGCAGCTTGGGATGGGGTCGGAGAACTGAAGCTTTCTTT.

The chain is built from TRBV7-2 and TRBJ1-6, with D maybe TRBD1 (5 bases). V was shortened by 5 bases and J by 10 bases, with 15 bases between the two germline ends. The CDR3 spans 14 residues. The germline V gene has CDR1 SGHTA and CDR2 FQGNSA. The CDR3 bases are TGTGCCAGCAGCCCCCGCGGTTGGGACTCACCCCTCCACTTT. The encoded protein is CASSPRGWDSPLHF. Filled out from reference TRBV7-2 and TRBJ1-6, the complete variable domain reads GAGVSQSPSNKVTEKGKDVELRCDPISGHTALYWYRQSLGQGLEFLIYFQGNSAPDKSGLPSDRFSAERTGGSVSTLTIQRTQQEDSAVYLCASSPRGWDSPLHFGNGTRLTVT.

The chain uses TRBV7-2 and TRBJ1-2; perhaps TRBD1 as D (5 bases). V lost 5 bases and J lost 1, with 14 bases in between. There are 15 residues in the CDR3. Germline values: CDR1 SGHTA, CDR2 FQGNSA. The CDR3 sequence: CASSPGTENNYGYTF. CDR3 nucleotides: TGTGCCAGCAGCCCCGGGACCGAAAATAACTATGGCTACACCTTC.

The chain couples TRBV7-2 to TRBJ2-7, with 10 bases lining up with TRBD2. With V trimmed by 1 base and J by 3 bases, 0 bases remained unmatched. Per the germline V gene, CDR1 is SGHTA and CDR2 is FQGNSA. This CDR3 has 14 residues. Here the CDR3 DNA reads TGTGCCAGCAGCTTAGTAGCGGGGGGCTACGAGCAGTACTTC. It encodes CASSLVAGGYEQYF.

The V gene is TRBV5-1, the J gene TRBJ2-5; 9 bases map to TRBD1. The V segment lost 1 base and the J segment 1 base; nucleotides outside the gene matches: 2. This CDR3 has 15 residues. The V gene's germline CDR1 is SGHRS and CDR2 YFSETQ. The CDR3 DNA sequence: TGCGCCAGCAGCTTGACAGGGGGCCTCCAAGAGACCCAGTACTTC. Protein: CASSLTGGLQETQYF.

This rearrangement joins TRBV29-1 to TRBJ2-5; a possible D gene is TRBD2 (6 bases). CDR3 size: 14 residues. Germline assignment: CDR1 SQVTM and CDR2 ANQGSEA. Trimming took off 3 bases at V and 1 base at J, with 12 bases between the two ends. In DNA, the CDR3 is TGCAGCGTTGATTTTGGGGGGAGCCAAGAGACCCAGTACTTC. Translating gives CSVDFGGSQETQYF.

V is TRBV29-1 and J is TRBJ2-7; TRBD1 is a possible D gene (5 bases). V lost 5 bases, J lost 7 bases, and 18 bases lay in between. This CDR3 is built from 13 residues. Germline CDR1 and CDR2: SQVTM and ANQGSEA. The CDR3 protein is CSVTSLRGGEQYF. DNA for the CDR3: TGCAGCGTTACCTCCCTTAGGGGTGGGGAGCAGTACTTC.

CDR3 sequence: CASSKGAGGTYEQYF. As DNA, the CDR3 is TGTGCCAGCAGCAAAGGGGCAGGGGGCACCTACGAGCAGTACTTC. V and J are TRBV7-3 and TRBJ2-7, with 8 positions matching TRBD1. The CDR3 spans 15 residues. V trimming: 5 bases; J trimming: 2 bases; junction bases outside the gene matches: 8. The germline CDR1 and CDR2 sequences are SGHTA and FQGTGA.

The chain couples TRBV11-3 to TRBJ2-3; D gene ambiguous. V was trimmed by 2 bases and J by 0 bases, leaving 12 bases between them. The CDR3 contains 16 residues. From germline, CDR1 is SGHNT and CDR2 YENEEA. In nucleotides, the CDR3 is TGTGCCAGCAGCTTAAGGTGGTCAACTAGCACAGATACGCAGTATTTT. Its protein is CASSLRWSTSTDTQYF.

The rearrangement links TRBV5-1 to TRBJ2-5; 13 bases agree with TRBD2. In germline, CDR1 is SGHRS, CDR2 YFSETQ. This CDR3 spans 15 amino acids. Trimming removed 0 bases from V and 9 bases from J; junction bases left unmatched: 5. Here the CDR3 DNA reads TGCGCCAGCAGCTTGGCCTCGACTAGCGGGGGGTCCCAGTACTTC. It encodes CASSLASTSGGSQYF.

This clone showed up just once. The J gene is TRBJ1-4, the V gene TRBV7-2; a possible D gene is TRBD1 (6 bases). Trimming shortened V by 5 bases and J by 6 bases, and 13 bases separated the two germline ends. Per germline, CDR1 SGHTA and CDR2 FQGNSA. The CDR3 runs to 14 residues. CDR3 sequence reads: CASSAQGLDEKLFF. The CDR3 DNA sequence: TGTGCCAGCAGCGCACAGGGATTGGATGAAAAACTGTTTTTT.